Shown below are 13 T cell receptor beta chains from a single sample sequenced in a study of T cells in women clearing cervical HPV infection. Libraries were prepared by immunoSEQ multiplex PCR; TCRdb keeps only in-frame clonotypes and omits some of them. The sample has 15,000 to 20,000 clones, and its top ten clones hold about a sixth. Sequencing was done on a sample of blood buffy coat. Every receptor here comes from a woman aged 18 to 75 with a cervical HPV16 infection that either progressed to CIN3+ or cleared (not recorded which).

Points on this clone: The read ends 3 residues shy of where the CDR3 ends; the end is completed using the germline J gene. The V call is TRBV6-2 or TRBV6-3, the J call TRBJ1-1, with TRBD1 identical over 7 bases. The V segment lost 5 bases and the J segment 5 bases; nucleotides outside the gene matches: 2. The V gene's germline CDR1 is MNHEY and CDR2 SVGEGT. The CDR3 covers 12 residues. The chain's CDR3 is CASSRQGTEAFF. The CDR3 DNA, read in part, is TGTGCCAGCAGTCGACAGGGAACTGAA.

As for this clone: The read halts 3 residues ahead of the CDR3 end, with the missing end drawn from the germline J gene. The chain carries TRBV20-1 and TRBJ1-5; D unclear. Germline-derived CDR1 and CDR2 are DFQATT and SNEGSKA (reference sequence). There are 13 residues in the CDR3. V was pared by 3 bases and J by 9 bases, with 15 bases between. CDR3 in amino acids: CSASDQQMGPQHF. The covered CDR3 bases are TGCAGTGCTAGCGACCAACAGATGGGGCCC.

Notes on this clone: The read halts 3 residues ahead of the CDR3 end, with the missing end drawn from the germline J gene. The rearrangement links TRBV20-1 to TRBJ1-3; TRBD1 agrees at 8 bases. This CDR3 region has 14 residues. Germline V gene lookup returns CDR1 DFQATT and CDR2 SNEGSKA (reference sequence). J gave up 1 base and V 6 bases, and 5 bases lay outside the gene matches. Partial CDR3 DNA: TGCAGTGCCCCGGACAGGGTGTCTGGAAACACC. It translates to CSAPDRVSGNT. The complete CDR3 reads CSAPDRVSGNTIYF.

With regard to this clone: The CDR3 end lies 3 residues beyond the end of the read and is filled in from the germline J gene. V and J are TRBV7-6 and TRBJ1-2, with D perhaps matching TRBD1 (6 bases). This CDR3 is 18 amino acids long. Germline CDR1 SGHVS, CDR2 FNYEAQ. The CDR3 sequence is CASSPYAISGGATDTYTF. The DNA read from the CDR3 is TGTGCCAGCAGCCCTTACGCTATTAGCGGGGGGGCCACAGATACC.

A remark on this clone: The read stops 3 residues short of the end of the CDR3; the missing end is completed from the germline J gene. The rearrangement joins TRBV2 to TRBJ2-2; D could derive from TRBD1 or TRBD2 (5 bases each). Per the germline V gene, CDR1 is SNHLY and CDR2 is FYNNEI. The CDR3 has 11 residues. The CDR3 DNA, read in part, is TGTGCCAGCACCCAAGAGAGGGGG. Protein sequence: CASTQERG. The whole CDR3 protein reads CASTQERGLFF.

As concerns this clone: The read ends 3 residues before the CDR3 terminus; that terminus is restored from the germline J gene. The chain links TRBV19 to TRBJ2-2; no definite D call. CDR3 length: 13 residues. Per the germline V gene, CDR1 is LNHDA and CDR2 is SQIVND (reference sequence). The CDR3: CASNRDLNEKLFF. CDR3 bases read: TGTGCCAGTAACAGAGACCTTAATGAAAAG.

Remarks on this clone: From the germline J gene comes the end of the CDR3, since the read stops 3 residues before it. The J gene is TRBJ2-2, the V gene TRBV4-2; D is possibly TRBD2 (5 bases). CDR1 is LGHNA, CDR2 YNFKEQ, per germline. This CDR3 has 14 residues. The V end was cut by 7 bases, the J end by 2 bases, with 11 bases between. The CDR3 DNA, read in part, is TGTGCCAGCACCGGCGGAGGAAACACCGGGGAG. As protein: CASTGGGNTGE. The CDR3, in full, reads CASTGGGNTGELFF.

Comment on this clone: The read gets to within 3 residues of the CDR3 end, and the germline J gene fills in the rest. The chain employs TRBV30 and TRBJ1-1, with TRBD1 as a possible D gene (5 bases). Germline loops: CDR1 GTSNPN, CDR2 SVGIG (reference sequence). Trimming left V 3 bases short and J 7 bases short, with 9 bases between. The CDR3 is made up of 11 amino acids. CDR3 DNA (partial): TGTGCCTGGAGCCAGGGCGATGAA. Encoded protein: CAWSQGDE. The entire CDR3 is CAWSQGDEAFF.

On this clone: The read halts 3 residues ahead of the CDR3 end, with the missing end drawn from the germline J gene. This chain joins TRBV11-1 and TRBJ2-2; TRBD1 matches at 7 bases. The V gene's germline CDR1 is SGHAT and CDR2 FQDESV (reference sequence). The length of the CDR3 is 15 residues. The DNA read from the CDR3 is TGTGCCAGCAGTATAGGGGGCTCTGGGGCCAACGTG. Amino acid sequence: CASSIGGSGANV. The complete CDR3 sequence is CASSIGGSGANVLFF.

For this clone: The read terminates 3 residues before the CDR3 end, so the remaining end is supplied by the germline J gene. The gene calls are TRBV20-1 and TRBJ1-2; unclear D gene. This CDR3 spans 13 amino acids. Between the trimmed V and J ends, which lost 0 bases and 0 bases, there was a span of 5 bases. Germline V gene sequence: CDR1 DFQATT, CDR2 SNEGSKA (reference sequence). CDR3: CSARDQSNYGYTF. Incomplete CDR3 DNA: TGCAGTGCTAGAGATCAGTCTAACTATGGC.

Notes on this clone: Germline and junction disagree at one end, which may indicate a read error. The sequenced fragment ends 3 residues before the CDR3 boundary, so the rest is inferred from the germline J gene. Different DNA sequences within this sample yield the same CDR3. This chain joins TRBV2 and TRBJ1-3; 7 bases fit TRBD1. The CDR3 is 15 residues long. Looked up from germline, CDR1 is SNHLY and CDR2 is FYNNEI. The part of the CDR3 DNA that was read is TGTGCCACCGGACAGGCGAGTACCTCTGGAAACACA. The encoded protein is CATGQASTSGNT. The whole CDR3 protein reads CATGQASTSGNTIYF.

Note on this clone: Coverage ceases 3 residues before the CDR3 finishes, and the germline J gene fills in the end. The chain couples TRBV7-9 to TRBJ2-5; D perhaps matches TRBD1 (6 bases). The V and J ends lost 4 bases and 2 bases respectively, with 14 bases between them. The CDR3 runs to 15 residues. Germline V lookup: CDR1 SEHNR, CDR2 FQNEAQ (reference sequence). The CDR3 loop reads CASSSGTSAQETQYF. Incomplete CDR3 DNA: TGTGCCAGCAGCTCGGGGACATCGGCACAAGAGACC.

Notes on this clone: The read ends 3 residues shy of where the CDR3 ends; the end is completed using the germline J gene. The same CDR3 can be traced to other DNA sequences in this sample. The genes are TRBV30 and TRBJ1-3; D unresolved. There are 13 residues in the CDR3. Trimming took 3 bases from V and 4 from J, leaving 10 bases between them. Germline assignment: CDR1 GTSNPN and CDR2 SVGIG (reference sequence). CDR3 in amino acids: CAWSSLRGNTIYF. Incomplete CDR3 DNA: TGTGCCTGGAGCTCTCTACGGGGAAACACC.